This TCR beta chain was recorded in a study of Graves' ophthalmopathy and Graves' hyperthyroidism. Moderate-to-severe activity, with CAS ≥3, NOSPECS ≥4 and duration under 3 months, characterized the donors with ophthalmopathy. Uncontrolled infections, other autoimmune diseases, pregnancy or lactation barred patients from enrollment. RNA transcripts were the source from which TCR beta CDR3 regions were amplified. HTBI primers served in a first-round RT-PCR, which a second-round multiplex PCR followed. TCRdb independently ran MiXCR on the multiplex PCR reads; one entry per CDR3 protein. The sample carries about half a million distinct CDR3 sequences, roughly 14% recorded once. Deletions cut 0 bases from V and 2 bases from J, with 12 bases between. The length of the CDR3 is 15 residues. CDR1 and CDR2 from the germline V gene are SGHRS and YFSETQ. This clonotype occurred a few times.

The rearrangement uses TRBV5-1 and TRBJ2-7; D tentatively reads TRBD1 or TRBD2 (5 bases each). Sequenced input: blood. This TCR came from a woman aged 25 to 39 with Graves' ophthalmopathy. Here the CDR3 reads CASSLGDRIAYEQYF. CDR3 sequence (DNA): TGCGCCAGCAGCTTGGGGGACCGTATTGCCTACGAGCAGTACTTC.